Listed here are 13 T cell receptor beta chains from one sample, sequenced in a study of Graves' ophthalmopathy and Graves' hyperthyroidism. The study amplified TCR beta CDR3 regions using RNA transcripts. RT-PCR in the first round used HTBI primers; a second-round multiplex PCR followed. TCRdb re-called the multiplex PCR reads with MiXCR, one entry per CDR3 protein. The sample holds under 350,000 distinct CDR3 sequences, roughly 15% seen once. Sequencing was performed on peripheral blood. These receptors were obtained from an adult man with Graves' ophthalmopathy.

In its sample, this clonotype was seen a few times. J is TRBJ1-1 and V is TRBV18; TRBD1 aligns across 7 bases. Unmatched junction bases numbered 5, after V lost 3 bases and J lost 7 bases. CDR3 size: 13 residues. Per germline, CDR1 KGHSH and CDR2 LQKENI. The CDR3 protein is CASSPQQGVEAFF. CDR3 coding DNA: TGTGCCAGCTCACCCCAGCAGGGGGTTGAAGCTTTCTTT. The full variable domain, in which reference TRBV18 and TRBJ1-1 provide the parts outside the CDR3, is NAGVMQNPRHLVRRRGQEARLRCSPMKGHSHVYWYRQLPEEGLKFMVYLQKENIIDESGMPKERFSAEFPKEGPSILRIQQVVRGDSAAYFCASSPQQGVEAFFGQGTRLTVV.

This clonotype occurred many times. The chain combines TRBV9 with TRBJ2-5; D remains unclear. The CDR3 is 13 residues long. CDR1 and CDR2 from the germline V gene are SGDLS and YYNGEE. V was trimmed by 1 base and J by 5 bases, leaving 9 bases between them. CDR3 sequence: CASSVTARETQYF. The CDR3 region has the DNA TGTGCCAGCAGCGTAACGGCTCGGGAGACCCAGTACTTC.

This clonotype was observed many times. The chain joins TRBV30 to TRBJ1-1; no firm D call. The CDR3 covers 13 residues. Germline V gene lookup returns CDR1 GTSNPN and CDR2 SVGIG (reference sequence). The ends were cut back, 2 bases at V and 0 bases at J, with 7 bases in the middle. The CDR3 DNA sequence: TGTGCCTGGAGTCGGGGTATGAACACTGAAGCTTTCTTT. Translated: CAWSRGMNTEAFF.

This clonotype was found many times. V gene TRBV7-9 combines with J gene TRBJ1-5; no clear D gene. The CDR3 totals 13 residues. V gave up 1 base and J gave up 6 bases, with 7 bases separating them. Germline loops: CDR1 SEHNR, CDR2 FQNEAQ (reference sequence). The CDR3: CASSLVDGQPQHF. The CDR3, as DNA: TGTGCCAGCAGCTTAGTCGACGGTCAGCCCCAGCATTTT.

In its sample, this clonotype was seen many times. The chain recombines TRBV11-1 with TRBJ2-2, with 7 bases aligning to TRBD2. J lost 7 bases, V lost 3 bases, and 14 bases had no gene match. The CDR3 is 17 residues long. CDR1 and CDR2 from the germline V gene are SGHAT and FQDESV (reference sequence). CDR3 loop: CASSFRTGLDMVGELFF. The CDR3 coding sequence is TGTGCCAGCAGCTTCCGCACTGGACTAGATATGGTCGGGGAGCTGTTTTTT.

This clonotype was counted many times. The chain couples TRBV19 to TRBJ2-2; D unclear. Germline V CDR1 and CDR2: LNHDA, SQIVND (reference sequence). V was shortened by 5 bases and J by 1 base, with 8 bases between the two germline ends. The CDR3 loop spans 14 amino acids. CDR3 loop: CASSSTVNTGELFF. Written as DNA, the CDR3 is TGTGCCAGTAGTTCGACGGTGAACACCGGGGAGCTGTTTTTT.

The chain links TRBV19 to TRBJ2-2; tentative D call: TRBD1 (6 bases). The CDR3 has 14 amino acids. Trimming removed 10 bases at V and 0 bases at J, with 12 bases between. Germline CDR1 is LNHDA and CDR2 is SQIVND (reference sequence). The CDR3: CATRTAPNTGELFF. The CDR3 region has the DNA TGTGCCACCCGGACAGCCCCGAACACCGGGGAGCTGTTTTTT.

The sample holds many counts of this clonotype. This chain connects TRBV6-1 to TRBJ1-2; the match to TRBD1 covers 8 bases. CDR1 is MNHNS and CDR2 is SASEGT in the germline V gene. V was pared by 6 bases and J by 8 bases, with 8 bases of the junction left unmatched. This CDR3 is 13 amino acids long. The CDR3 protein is CASRPQGARGYTF. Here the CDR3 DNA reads TGTGCCAGCAGACCCCAGGGGGCGCGGGGCTACACCTTC.

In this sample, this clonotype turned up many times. The CDR3 region has the DNA TGTGCCAGCAGCAAAAGAGGGACAGGGGATAATTCACCCCTCCACTTT. It translates to CASSKRGTGDNSPLHF. The chain uses TRBV6-5 and TRBJ1-6; 10 bases align to TRBD1. J was trimmed by 5 bases and V by 6 bases; bases with no gene match: 7. CDR1 and CDR2 from the germline V gene are MNHEY and SVGAGI. This CDR3 contains 16 residues.

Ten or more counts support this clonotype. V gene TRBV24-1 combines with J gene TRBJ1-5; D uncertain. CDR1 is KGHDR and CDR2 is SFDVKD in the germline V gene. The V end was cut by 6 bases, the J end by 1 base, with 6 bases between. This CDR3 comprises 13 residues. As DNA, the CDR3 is TGTGCCACCAGTAGGATGAGCAATCAGCCCCAGCATTTT. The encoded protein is CATSRMSNQPQHF.

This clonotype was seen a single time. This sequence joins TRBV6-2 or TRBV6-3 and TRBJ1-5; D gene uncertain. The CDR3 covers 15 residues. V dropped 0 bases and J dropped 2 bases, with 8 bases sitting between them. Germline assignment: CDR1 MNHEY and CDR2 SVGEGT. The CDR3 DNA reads TGTGCCAGCAGTTACTCGGTGGTTGGCAATCAGCCCCAGCATTTT. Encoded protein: CASSYSVVGNQPQHF.

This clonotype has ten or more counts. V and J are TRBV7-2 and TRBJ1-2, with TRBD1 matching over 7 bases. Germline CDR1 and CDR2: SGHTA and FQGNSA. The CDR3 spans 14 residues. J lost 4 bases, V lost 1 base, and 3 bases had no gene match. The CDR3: CASSLVGTVYGYTF. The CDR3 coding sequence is TGTGCCAGCAGCTTAGTAGGGACAGTCTATGGCTACACCTTC.

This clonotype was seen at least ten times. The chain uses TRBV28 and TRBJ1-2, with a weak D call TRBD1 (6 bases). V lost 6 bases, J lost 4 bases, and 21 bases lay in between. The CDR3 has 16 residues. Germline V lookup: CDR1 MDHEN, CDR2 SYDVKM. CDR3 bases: TGTGCCAGCAGAGAAGGGACATTCCCGGCCCCCTATGGCTACACCTTC. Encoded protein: CASREGTFPAPYGYTF.